This is a list of T cell receptor beta chains from one sample in a study of blood T cell repertoires in COVID-19. The repertoire was sequenced with immunoSEQ multiplex PCR; TCRdb's copy has only in-frame clones and lacks some. The sample consists of about 190,000 clones, about 77% of them appearing once. Material: peripheral blood. Source of these receptors: a woman older than 75 with active or convalescent COVID-19. CDR3s include the opening cysteine and the closing phenylalanine or tryptophan. The D gene is left open where the match is weak. Only part of the rows carry a size: once, few, many, or a class if the clone is expanded.

cdr3_aa cdr3_nt v_call clone_size j_call d_call
CASSSEGTGGYEQFF TGCGCCAGCAGCTCCGAAGGAACGGGGGGGTATGAGCAGTTCTTC TRBV5-1 NA TRBJ2-1 TRBD2
CASSRGGREEQFF TGTGCCAGCAGCAGGGGGGGCAGGGAGGAGCAGTTCTTC TRBV11-3 NA TRBJ2-1 NA
CASSPQQGLGDLSTEAFF TGTGCCAGCTCACCACAACAGGGCCTGGGGGATCTGAGCACTGAAGCTTTCTTT TRBV18 NA TRBJ1-1 NA
CASSMPTGQPTGELFF TGTGCCAGTAGTATGCCCACAGGGCAACCCACCGGGGAGCTGTTTTTT TRBV19 NA TRBJ2-2 NA
CSASSVRGTDTQYF TGCAGTGCTAGTTCGGTTCGCGGCACAGATACGCAGTATTTT TRBV20-1 NA TRBJ2-3 NA
CASSRGNTGELFF TGTGCCAGCAGCCGGGGAAACACCGGGGAGCTGTTTTTT TRBV5-6 once TRBJ2-2 NA
CASSLSAGVGGYTF TGTGCCAGCAGTTTATCGGCAGGGGTCGGTGGCTACACCTTC TRBV28 NA TRBJ1-2 NA
CASSTGGVIYGYTF TGTGCCAGCAGTACAGGGGGAGTGATCTATGGCTACACCTTC TRBV6-5 NA TRBJ1-2 TRBD1
CASSRTPTSGGITDTQYF TGTGCCAGCAGCCGAACGCCGACTAGCGGGGGGATCACAGATACGCAGTATTTT TRBV7-8 NA TRBJ2-3 TRBD2
CATVGRYSNQPQHF TGTGCCACCGTTGGGCGTTATAGCAATCAGCCCCAGCATTTT TRBV24-1 NA TRBJ1-5 NA
CASSLGWGSYEQYF TGTGCCAGCAGCTTGGGTTGGGGCTCTTACGAGCAGTACTTC TRBV5-4 few TRBJ2-7 NA
CASSLSPGGGTSYEQYF TGTGCCAGCAGCTTATCCCCGGGCGGGGGGACGTCCTACGAGCAGTACTTC TRBV7-6 NA TRBJ2-7 TRBD2
CASSPWTSGETQYF TGTGCCAGCAGCCCCTGGACTAGCGGAGAGACCCAGTACTTC TRBV11-2 NA TRBJ2-5 TRBD2
CATSDSGGYGYTF TGTGCCACCAGTGATTCGGGGGGCTACGGCTACACCTTC TRBV24-1 NA TRBJ1-2 NA
CASSRGGAGYNEQFF TGTGCCAGCAGCCGTGGGGGGGCCGGCTACAATGAGCAGTTCTTC TRBV3-1/TRBV3-2 NA TRBJ2-1 NA
CASSLVGEAADTQYF TGCGCCAGCAGCTTGGTTGGCGAGGCGGCAGATACGCAGTATTTT TRBV5-1 NA TRBJ2-3 NA
CASSFGVPYQETQYF TGTGCCAGCAGCTTCGGGGTCCCGTACCAAGAGACCCAGTACTTC TRBV11-1 NA TRBJ2-5 NA
CASSKGQGAYEQYF TGTGCCAGCAGCAAAGGACAGGGGGCCTACGAGCAGTACTTC TRBV6-6 NA TRBJ2-7 TRBD1
CASSETGETEAFF TGCGCCAGCAGTGAGACAGGGGAGACTGAAGCTTTCTTT TRBV10-1 once TRBJ1-1 TRBD1
CASSRDFSGTEQYF TGCGCCAGCAGCCGGGATTTCAGTGGTACCGAGCAGTACTTC TRBV10-1 NA TRBJ2-7 NA
CASSYPSGGGYTF TGTGCCAGCAGTTACCCAAGTGGAGGGGGCTACACCTTC TRBV6-2/TRBV6-3 NA TRBJ1-2 NA
CAISERLAGEASLSF TGTGCCATCAGTGAGAGGCTAGCGGGGGAAGCGTCCCTTTCGTTT TRBV10-3 NA TRBJ2-2 TRBD2
CASSYSFDTGGEQYF TGTGCCAGCAGTTACTCCTTCGATACAGGGGGCGAGCAGTACTTC TRBV6-5 NA TRBJ2-7 TRBD1
CASSQVAGAGETQYF TGTGCCAGCAGCCAAGTCGCGGGGGCGGGAGAGACCCAGTACTTC TRBV14 NA TRBJ2-5 NA
CASRRGRDDQPQHF TGTGCCAGCAGGAGGGGGCGCGACGATCAGCCCCAGCATTTT TRBV2 NA TRBJ1-5 TRBD1
CASSTGSSDTQYF TGTGCCAGCAGCACAGGATCATCAGATACGCAGTATTTT TRBV7-2 NA TRBJ2-3 NA
CASRKLGGAGEAFF TGTGCCAGCAGAAAGCTAGGGGGGGCGGGTGAGGCTTTCTTT TRBV7-2 NA TRBJ1-1 NA
CASSSYFSLGRSNQPQHF TGTGCCAGCAGTTCCTACTTTTCACTTGGGCGTAGCAATCAGCCCCAGCATTTT TRBV27 NA TRBJ1-5 NA
CASSLLGLPLSSTDTQYF TGTGCCAGCAGCCTACTGGGACTACCGTTGTCTAGCACAGATACGCAGTATTTT TRBV7-9 NA TRBJ2-3 TRBD2
CASSKGQTLWQGSNEQYF TGTGCCAGCAGCAAAGGCCAAACCTTGTGGCAGGGGAGTAACGAGCAGTACTTC TRBV21-1 NA TRBJ2-7 NA
CASSQPGVSYTF TGTGCCAGCAGCCAACCAGGCGTATCCTACACCTTC TRBV3-1/TRBV3-2 many TRBJ1-2 NA
CASSPGQDILSYTF TGCGCCAGCAGCCCGGGACAGGACATACTAAGCTACACCTTC TRBV5-1 NA TRBJ1-2 TRBD1
CASSFGQGRGYTF TGTGCCAGCAGTTTTGGGCAAGGGAGGGGCTACACCTTC TRBV12-3/TRBV12-4 NA TRBJ1-2 NA
CASSVSVQSWETQYF TGTGCCAGCAGTGTCTCGGTACAGTCGTGGGAGACCCAGTACTTC TRBV2 few TRBJ2-5 NA
CASSWGLAGGASTDTQYF TGTGCCAGCAGCTGGGGACTAGCGGGGGGCGCTAGCACAGATACGCAGTATTTT TRBV7-9 NA TRBJ2-3 TRBD2
CASSASRGQSNYGYTF TGCGCCAGCAGCGCCTCACGGGGACAATCTAACTATGGCTACACCTTC TRBV5-1 NA TRBJ1-2 NA
CASSLLQGSGTQYF TGTGCCAGCAGCCTACTCCAGGGTTCCGGGACGCAGTATTTT TRBV3-1/TRBV3-2 NA TRBJ2-3 NA